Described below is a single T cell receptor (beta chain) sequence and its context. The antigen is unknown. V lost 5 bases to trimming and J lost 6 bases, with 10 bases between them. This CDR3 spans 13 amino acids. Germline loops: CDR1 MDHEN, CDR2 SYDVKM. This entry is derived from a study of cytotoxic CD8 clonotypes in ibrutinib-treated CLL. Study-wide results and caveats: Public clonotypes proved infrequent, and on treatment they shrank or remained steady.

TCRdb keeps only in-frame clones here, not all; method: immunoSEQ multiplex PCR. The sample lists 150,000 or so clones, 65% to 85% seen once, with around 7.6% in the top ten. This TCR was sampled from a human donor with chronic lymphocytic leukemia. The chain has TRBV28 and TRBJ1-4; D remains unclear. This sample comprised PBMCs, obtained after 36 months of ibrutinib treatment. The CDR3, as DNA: TGTGCCAGCAGTCCGCATAGCTATGAAAAACTGTTTTTT. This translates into CASSPHSYEKLFF. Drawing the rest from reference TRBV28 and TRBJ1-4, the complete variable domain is DVKVTQSSRYLVKRTGEKVFLECVQDMDHENMFWYRQDPGLGLRLIYFSYDVKMKEKGDIPEGYSVSREKKERFSLILESASTNQTSMYLCASSPHSYEKLFFGSGTQLSVL.